The T cell receptor (beta chain) under discussion was sequenced for a study of CD4 T cells in relation to SARS-CoV-2 and coronaviruses. Turning to the study itself: The restricting HLA molecule for shared crossreactive spike epitopes was mapped. The study's findings and limits: This crossreactivity analysis covered spike protein alone, no other viral proteins. SARS-CoV-2-driven expansion was significantly weaker in crossreactive than monoreactive clones. Roughly 65% of donors had memory CD4+ clonotypes crossrecognizing SARS-CoV-2 and common cold coronavirus spike.

Sequencing was performed with immunoSEQ multiplex PCR; in TCRdb, only in-frame clones are kept and a portion is missing. The repertoire holds tens of thousands of clones, with about 91% as singletons. In its sample, this clone was seen once. The antigen is not known. V was pared by 3 bases and J by 2 bases, with 6 bases of the junction left unmatched. The CDR3 spans 15 residues. Germline V lookup: CDR1 DFQATT, CDR2 SNEGSKA (reference sequence). The chain employs TRBV20-1 and TRBJ2-1; 8 bases line up with TRBD2. The TCR originated in an adult with COVID-19. Sequencing input: naive CD4+ T cells from PBMCs. Subset noted: naive CD4+ T cells isolated by negative enrichment. In DNA, the CDR3 is TGCAGTGCTAGTGGAGCGGGACTAGCCTACAATGAGCAGTTCTTC. Protein: CSASGAGLAYNEQFF.